This T cell receptor beta chain was sequenced in a study of tumor-infiltrating lymphocytes in primary liver carcinoma. Trimming removed 7 bases at V and 10 bases at J, with 23 bases between. The CDR3 loop spans 14 amino acids. The V gene's germline CDR1 is SQVTM and CDR2 ANQGSEA. Total RNA (roughly 0.45 ug) served as template for TCR beta cDNA synthesis primed by a constant-region primer. Generation of the TCR beta libraries relied on three nested multiplex PCR rounds using slightly modified ARM-PCR. Two initial PCR rounds of about 9 cycles each paired TRBV1-TRBV30 forward primers with a C-beta reverse primer. TCRdb called the multiplex PCR reads again in MiXCR, with one record for every CDR3 protein. The table records under 130,000 distinct CDR3 sequences, roughly 85% of them present only once. RNA and DNA were co-extracted from around 18-30 mg of unsorted bulk tissue.

V usage is TRBV29-1 and J usage is TRBJ2-1; no clear D gene. The sequence was obtained from a man aged 35-49 years with primary liver carcinoma and hepatitis B virus infection. Sequencing input: liver tumor tissue from sampling region 3. As for subset: tumor region T3, left-lateral pole. The DNA of the CDR3 is TGCAGCGCCTCGGATGGCGGCAGAGTAGGAGAGCAGTTCTTC. It encodes CSASDGGRVGEQFF.